This TCR beta chain stems from a study of T cell clonality in common variable immunodeficiency. Per germline, CDR1 SGHRS and CDR2 YFSETQ. V was clipped by 4 bases and J by 2 bases; unmatched bases: 3. This CDR3 region has 15 residues. There are many counts of this clone. The CDR3 is cut off 3 residues early in the read; its end comes from the germline J gene. TCRdb's table, derived via immunoSEQ multiplex PCR, lists solely in-frame clones and lacks some. In total the sample includes tens of thousands of clones, none of them seen once. The source material was peripheral blood mononuclear cells. The sequence was obtained from a person between 18 and 75 years old in good health. The chain is built from TRBV5-1 and TRBJ2-6; 7 nucleotides agree with TRBD1. CDR3 in amino acids: CASSPQGAGANVLTF. CDR3 bases read: TGCGCCAGCAGCCCCCAGGGGGCTGGGGCCAACGTC.